This T cell receptor beta chain is drawn from a study of neurological immune-mediated disorders. Findings and caveats of the study: HTLV-1-associated myelopathy had the most TCR clonal expansion, and multiple sclerosis had the least, less than healthy controls.

The germline gives CDR1 SEHNR, CDR2 FQNEAQ (reference sequence). Trimming removed 10 bases from V and 0 bases from J, with 19 bases in between. CDR3 length: 16 amino acids. Many counts were recorded for this clonotype. Its target is unknown. Each sequencing run yielded over 180 million TCR-beta sequences from 15-18 subjects. TCRdb redid the calling of the 5' RACE reads with MiXCR, one entry per CDR3 protein. This sample carries fewer than 90,000 distinct CDR3 sequences, about a tenth of them seen once, and the ten largest clones take around 2%. The sequence was collected from a man aged 40-50 years in good health. The sequencing input was PBMCs. The chain combines TRBV7-9 with TRBJ1-3, with D tentatively TRBD1 (5 bases). Here the CDR3 DNA reads TGTGCCACAAAGGGGCCCGACGACATCTCTGGAAACACCATATATTTT. It is translated as CATKGPDDISGNTIYF.